This section outlines one T cell receptor beta chain sequence together with its context. As yet, its antigen is unknown. These data originate in a study of cytomegalovirus exposure and HLA in healthy donors. The study's findings and limits: Later analysis identified a missense DCLRE1C variant that was linked to TCR beta V- and J-gene trimming. Cytomegalovirus-associated TCR beta chains were listed, numbering 164.

V gave up 1 base and J gave up 9 bases, with 16 bases separating them. CDR1 is SGHVS and CDR2 is FNYEAQ in the germline V gene. This CDR3 spans 15 amino acids. Vbeta (60) and Jbeta (13) primers were used in the PCR. The repertoire was sequenced with immunoSEQ multiplex PCR; TCRdb's copy has only in-frame clones and lacks some. The table has 150,000 to 200,000 clones, around 79% seen once. Specimen: PBMCs. This sequence was found in a woman in her 50s in good health and CMV-seronegative. The chain is built from TRBV7-6 and TRBJ1-5, with D hard to call. The CDR3: CASSLGAQVEGPQHF. Here the CDR3 DNA reads TGTGCCAGCAGCTTAGGGGCCCAGGTAGAGGGGCCCCAGCATTTT. The whole variable domain, remainder taken from reference TRBV7-6 and TRBJ1-5, is GAGVSQSPRYKVTKRGQDVALRCDPISGHVSLYWYRQALGQGPEFLTYFNYEAQQDKSGLPNDRFSAERPEGSISTLTIQRTEQRDSAMYRCASSLGAQVEGPQHFGDGTRLSIL.